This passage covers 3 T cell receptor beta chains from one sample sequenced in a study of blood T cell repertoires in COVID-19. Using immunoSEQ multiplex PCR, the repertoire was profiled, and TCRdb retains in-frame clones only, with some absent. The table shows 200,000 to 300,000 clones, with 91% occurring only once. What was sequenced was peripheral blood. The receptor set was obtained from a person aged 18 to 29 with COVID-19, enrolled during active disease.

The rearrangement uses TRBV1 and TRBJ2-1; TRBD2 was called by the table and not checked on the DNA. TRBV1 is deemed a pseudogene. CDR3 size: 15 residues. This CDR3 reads CTSTPRKGSGNEQFF. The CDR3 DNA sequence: TGCACCAGCACCCCTCGAAAGGGGAGCGGGAATGAGCAGTTCTTC.

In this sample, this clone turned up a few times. Here the CDR3 reads CAMQPGTSGRLPSYNEQFF. The CDR3 DNA is TGTGCCATGCAACCAGGGACTAGCGGGAGGTTGCCCTCCTACAATGAGCAGTTCTTC. The rearrangement joins TRBV10-3 to TRBJ2-1; 15 bases align to TRBD2. Germline trimming cut 9 bases from V and 0 bases from J; bases unmatched to any gene: 12. Germline-derived CDR1 and CDR2 are ENHRY and SYGVKD. The CDR3 totals 19 residues.

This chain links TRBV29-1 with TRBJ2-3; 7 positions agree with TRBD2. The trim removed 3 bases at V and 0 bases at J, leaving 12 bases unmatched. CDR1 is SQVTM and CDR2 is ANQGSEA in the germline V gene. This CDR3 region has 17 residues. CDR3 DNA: TGCAGCGTTGAGGGGGGAGGGAACCCGATTAGCACAGATACGCAGTATTTT. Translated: CSVEGGGNPISTDTQYF.